This T cell receptor beta chain came from a study of cytomegalovirus exposure and HLA in healthy donors. There are 14 residues in the CDR3. Trimming took 6 bases from V and 4 from J; bases not matched to a gene: 8. Looked up from germline, CDR1 is MGHDK and CDR2 is SYGVNS. It was with 60 Vbeta and 13 Jbeta primers that the PCR ran. TCRdb's copy holds only in-frame clones and misses some; the assay was immunoSEQ multiplex PCR. Of more than 100,000 clones listed, approximately 72% are singletons. Remarks on this clone: Its antigen is as yet unknown.

Study results and limitations: In a later analysis, at a false discovery rate of 0.05, 17,000 or so TCR beta sequences matched HLA alleles.

Sample: PBMCs. This chain joins TRBV25-1 and TRBJ1-2, with TRBD1 identical over 7 bases. The receptor's source is a man between 18 and 35 years old in good health and CMV-seronegative. The CDR3 loop is CASSPDRPGYGYTF. The CDR3 DNA follows: TGTGCCAGCAGCCCGGACAGGCCGGGCTATGGCTACACCTTC.